This T cell receptor beta chain is from a study of blood T cell repertoires in COVID-19. Method: immunoSEQ multiplex PCR; TCRdb's copy keeps in-frame clones and lacks some. The data hold about 230,000 clones, with approximately 83% observed a single time. The sequence was collected from a man aged 45-60 years with active or convalescent COVID-19. Sequencing input: peripheral blood.

CDR3 sequence: CASSLVGDRHYGYTF. CDR3 in DNA: TGTGCCAGCAGCTTAGTCGGGGACAGGCACTATGGCTACACCTTC. V is TRBV7-8 and J is TRBJ1-2, with 8 bases fitting TRBD1. Per the germline V gene, CDR1 is SGHVS and CDR2 is FQNEAQ. There are 15 residues in the CDR3. V shed 1 base and J 3 bases; nucleotides not matched to a gene: 4.